The rows below give T cell receptor beta chains drawn from one sample of a study of blood T cell repertoires in COVID-19. TCRdb's copy holds only in-frame clones and misses some; the assay was immunoSEQ multiplex PCR. This sample has about 110,000 clones, with approximately 90% found just once. The specimen was peripheral blood. All receptors derive from a human donor in a cohort sampled during active COVID-19. Each CDR3 is given with its conserved first and last residue. The D gene is left open where the match is weak. Some rows have no size entry. The others give once, few or many, or a class for an expanded clone.

clone size	V gene	D gene	J gene	CDR3 protein	CDR3 DNA
-	TRBV7-3	-	TRBJ1-1	CASSLRARGTGTEAFF	TGTGCCAGCAGCTTAAGAGCCAGGGGAACTGGAACTGAAGCTTTCTTT
-	TRBV11-2	-	TRBJ2-7	CASSFPRGSYEQYF	TGTGCCAGCAGCTTCCCCCGGGGCTCCTACGAGCAGTACTTC
-	TRBV6-2/TRBV6-3	-	TRBJ2-1	CASSYKTVQFF	TGTGCCAGCAGTTACAAAACAGTGCAGTTCTTC
-	TRBV11-3	-	TRBJ2-1	CASSPAGHNEQFF	TGTGCCAGCAGCCCGGCAGGGCACAATGAGCAGTTCTTC
-	TRBV25-1	-	TRBJ1-5	CASAHGQLDQPQHF	TGTGCCAGCGCTCATGGACAGCTAGATCAGCCCCAGCATTTT
-	TRBV19	TRBD1	TRBJ2-1	CASSTLPTGTYNEQFF	TGTGCCAGTAGTACCCTTCCGACAGGGACCTACAATGAGCAGTTCTTC
-	TRBV7-8	-	TRBJ1-2	CASSLVVGRDTYGYTF	TGTGCCAGCAGCTTAGTGGTAGGCAGGGATACCTATGGCTACACCTTC
-	TRBV27	TRBD1	TRBJ2-7	CASSTTGVYEQYF	TGTGCCAGCAGTACGACAGGGGTCTACGAGCAGTACTTC
-	TRBV6-2/TRBV6-3	TRBD1	TRBJ1-5	CASSYEQGARNQPQHF	TGTGCCAGCAGTTACGAACAGGGGGCTCGCAATCAGCCCCAGCATTTT
-	TRBV28	-	TRBJ1-2	CASSFRGYGYTF	TGTGCCAGCAGTTTCCGGGGCTATGGCTACACCTTC
-	TRBV12-3/TRBV12-4	-	TRBJ2-7	CASKVRRGHEQYF	TGTGCCAGCAAAGTCCGCAGGGGCCACGAGCAGTACTTC
-	TRBV11-2	-	TRBJ1-6	CASSKTSRTGGVNSPLHF	TGTGCCAGCAGCAAAACGTCAAGGACGGGAGGGGTGAATTCACCCCTCCACTTT
-	TRBV5-1	-	TRBJ1-1	CASSLGAGLNTEAFF	TGCGCCAGCAGCCTGGGGGCGGGGTTGAACACTGAAGCTTTCTTT
few	TRBV5-6	-	TRBJ2-2	CASSLGQAPGGELFF	TGTGCCAGCAGCTTGGGGCAGGCCCCCGGCGGGGAGCTGTTTTTT
-	TRBV19	TRBD1	TRBJ2-7	CASSNRDSPYEQYF	TGTGCCAGTAGTAACCGGGACAGTCCCTACGAGCAGTACTTC
-	TRBV9	TRBD1	TRBJ1-1	CASSRGGLNTEAFF	TGTGCCAGCAGCCGAGGGGGCCTGAACACTGAAGCTTTCTTT
-	TRBV7-2	-	TRBJ1-1	CASSARERNTEAFF	TGTGCCAGCAGCGCCCGGGAGCGGAACACTGAAGCTTTCTTT
-	TRBV19	TRBD2	TRBJ2-3	CASSINSGGPSSQYF	TGTGCCAGTAGTATAAATAGCGGGGGACCCTCTTCGCAGTATTTT
-	TRBV14	TRBD2	TRBJ2-7	CASSQGPSGSYEQYF	TGTGCCAGCAGCCAAGGTCCTAGCGGATCCTACGAGCAGTACTTC
-	TRBV10-2	TRBD1	TRBJ1-5	CASSEDGTGLYQPQHF	TGCGCCAGCAGTGAGGATGGGACAGGATTATATCAGCCCCAGCATTTT
-	TRBV18	TRBD1	TRBJ1-2	CASSRTGTNYGYTF	TGTGCCAGCTCAAGGACAGGGACTAACTATGGCTACACCTTC
-	TRBV5-1	-	TRBJ1-6	CASSLEALTYNSPLHF	TGCGCCAGCAGCTTGGAGGCCCTGACTTATAATTCACCCCTCCACTTT
-	TRBV27	TRBD1	TRBJ2-7	CASSPGQGTYEQYF	TGTGCCAGCAGTCCTGGACAGGGGACCTACGAGCAGTACTTC
-	TRBV7-9	TRBD2	TRBJ2-1	CASSTGLAGVSYNEQFF	TGTGCCAGCAGCACTGGACTAGCGGGGGTCTCCTACAATGAGCAGTTCTTC
-	TRBV9	-	TRBJ1-6	CASSLEGSSYNSPLHF	TGTGCCAGCAGCCTGGAGGGGAGCTCCTATAATTCACCCCTCCACTTT
-	TRBV7-9	-	TRBJ1-2	CASSGTPNYGYTF	TGTGCCAGCAGTGGGACACCAAACTATGGCTACACCTTC
-	TRBV5-4	-	TRBJ1-2	CASSPGGELYGYTF	TGTGCCAGCAGCCCCGGTGGGGAGCTCTATGGCTACACCTTC
-	TRBV7-6	TRBD1	TRBJ2-7	CASTRDPGQGIEQYF	TGTGCCAGCACTAGAGACCCGGGACAGGGGATCGAGCAGTACTTC
once	TRBV7-9	TRBD2	TRBJ2-5	CASSLAAGVGLGETQYF	TGTGCCAGCAGCTTAGCGGCGGGGGTCGGTTTGGGAGAGACCCAGTACTTC
-	TRBV13	-	TRBJ1-4	CASSVRGGREKLFF	TGTGCCAGCAGCGTTAGGGGGGGGCGTGAAAAACTGTTTTTT
few	TRBV5-1	TRBD1	TRBJ2-7	CASSRDPGQASYEQYF	TGCGCCAGCAGTCGCGATCCGGGACAGGCATCCTACGAGCAGTACTTC
-	TRBV28	-	TRBJ1-3	CASIRGASSGNTIYF	TGTGCCAGCATCAGAGGCGCGAGCTCTGGAAACACCATATATTTT
-	TRBV24-1	TRBD2	TRBJ2-1	CATSGGLAGSNEQFF	TGTGCCACCAGTGGCGGACTAGCGGGAAGTAATGAGCAGTTCTTC
-	TRBV7-2	TRBD1	TRBJ1-2	CASSETGVDGHTF	TGTGCCAGCAGCGAAACAGGGGTTGATGGCCACACCTTC
-	TRBV6-1	TRBD2	TRBJ2-1	CASSEVAGGAYNEQFF	TGTGCCAGCAGTGAAGTCGCGGGAGGCGCCTACAATGAGCAGTTCTTC
once	TRBV5-1	TRBD1	TRBJ2-5	CASSGGQVTETQYF	TGCGCCAGCAGCGGGGGACAGGTCACGGAGACCCAGTACTTC
-	TRBV7-3	-	TRBJ1-2	CASSLTPAPPQGGYTF	TGTGCCAGCAGCTTAACGCCGGCGCCCCCCCAGGGTGGCTACACCTTC
-	TRBV19	-	TRBJ2-5	CASGNAGNFETQYF	TGTGCCAGTGGTAACGCAGGGAACTTTGAGACCCAGTACTTC
-	TRBV6-5	TRBD1	TRBJ1-6	CASRPDRVHSPLHF	TGTGCCAGCAGGCCCGACAGGGTTCATTCACCCCTCCACTTT
-	TRBV11-2	-	TRBJ2-7	CASSPDPSDEQYF	TGTGCCAGCAGCCCCGACCCCAGCGACGAGCAGTACTTC
-	TRBV7-8	TRBD1	TRBJ2-1	CASSSRMTLVQGGENEQFF	TGTGCCAGCAGCTCCAGAATGACCCTGGTACAGGGGGGTGAGAATGAGCAGTTCTTC
-	TRBV10-1	TRBD2	TRBJ2-1	CASSDLKLAGAILSSYNEQFF	TGCGCCAGCAGCGACCTGAAACTAGCGGGGGCCATTCTGAGCTCCTACAATGAGCAGTTCTTC
-	TRBV12-3/TRBV12-4	-	TRBJ1-1	CASTLRSNTEAFF	TGTGCCAGCACCCTCAGATCGAACACTGAAGCTTTCTTT
-	TRBV4-3	-	TRBJ2-1	CASSQEAAYNEQFF	TGCGCCAGCAGCCAAGAGGCAGCCTACAATGAGCAGTTCTTC
-	TRBV18	TRBD1	TRBJ2-5	CASSPQTGGAGETQYF	TGTGCCAGCTCACCACAGACAGGGGGCGCGGGGGAGACCCAGTACTTC
-	TRBV6-5	-	TRBJ2-2	CASSYARGTGELFF	TGTGCCAGCAGTTACGCCAGGGGCACCGGGGAGCTGTTTTTT
-	TRBV3-1/TRBV3-2	-	TRBJ2-3	CASSQRGWADTQYF	TGTGCCAGCAGCCAACGGGGATGGGCGGATACGCAGTATTTT
-	TRBV9	-	TRBJ2-1	CASSVGENEQFF	TGTGCCAGCAGCGTAGGGGAGAATGAGCAGTTCTTC
-	TRBV29-1	-	TRBJ2-1	CSGRRGVEQFF	TGCAGCGGCCGACGGGGAGTTGAGCAGTTCTTC
-	TRBV5-1	TRBD1	TRBJ1-1	CASSPLRNRGTEAFF	TGCGCCAGCAGCCCCCTCCGGAACAGGGGCACTGAAGCTTTCTTT